The 2 T cell receptor beta chains below all came from one sample that was sequenced in a study of T-cell reconstitution after alpha-beta-depleted transplantation in children. This sample's TCRbeta library carried unique molecular identifier barcodes. In TCRdb, the PCR reads were re-called with MiXCR into one record per CDR3 protein. The table has approximately 15,000 distinct CDR3 sequences, roughly an eighth seen once. This material consisted of PBMCs, mostly from graft donor cells, taken 180 days after TCRalphabeta/CD19-depleted stem cell transplant. The origin of the receptors is a boy under two years old who had a stem cell transplant for Wiskott-Aldrich syndrome, so the T cells may come from the graft donor.

DNA of the CDR3: TGTGCCAGCAGCAGAGGACTAGCCCTGGGCGAGCAGTACTTC. This codes for CASSRGLALGEQYF. The rearrangement uses TRBV27 and TRBJ2-7, with TRBD2 matching 8 bases. V gave up 6 bases and J gave up 6 bases; unmatched junction bases: 10. The V gene's germline CDR1 is MNHEY and CDR2 SMNVEV (reference sequence). The CDR3 extends over 14 amino acids.

This clonotype showed up just a few times. CDR3: CASSLVDGLRNEQFF. The CDR3 nucleotides are TGTGCCAGCAGCCTCGTGGATGGGCTCCGCAATGAGCAGTTCTTC. The gene calls are TRBV5-6 and TRBJ2-1; no clear D. The germline CDR1 and CDR2 sequences are SGHDT and YYEEEE. The V gene lost 4 bases and the J gene lost 6 bases, with 17 bases spanning the gap. The CDR3 spans 15 residues. Together with reference TRBV5-6 and TRBJ2-1, the CDR3 gives the full variable domain: DAGVTQSPTHLIKTRGQQVTLRCSPKSGHDTVSWYQQALGQGPQFIFQYYEEEERQRGNFPDRFSGHQFPNYSSELNVNALLLGDSALYLCASSLVDGLRNEQFFGPGTRLTVL.